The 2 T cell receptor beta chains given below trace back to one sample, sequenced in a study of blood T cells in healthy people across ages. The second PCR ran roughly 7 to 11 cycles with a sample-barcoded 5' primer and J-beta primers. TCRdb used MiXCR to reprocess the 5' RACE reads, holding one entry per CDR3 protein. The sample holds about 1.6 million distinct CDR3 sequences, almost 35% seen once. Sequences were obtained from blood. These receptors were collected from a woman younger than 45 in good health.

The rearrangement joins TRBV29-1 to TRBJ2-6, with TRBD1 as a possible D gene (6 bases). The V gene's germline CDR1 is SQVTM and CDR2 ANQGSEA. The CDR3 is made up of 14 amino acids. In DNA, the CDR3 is TGCGGAGTATACAGGGAAGCTGGGGCCAACGTCCTGACTTTC. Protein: CGVYREAGANVLTF. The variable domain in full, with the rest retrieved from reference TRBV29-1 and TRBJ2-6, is SAVISQKPSRDICQRGTSLTIQCQVDSQVTMMFWYRQQPGQSLTLIATANQGSEATYESGFVIDKFPISRPNLTFSTLTVSNMSPEDSSIYLCGVYREAGANVLTFGAGSRLTVL.

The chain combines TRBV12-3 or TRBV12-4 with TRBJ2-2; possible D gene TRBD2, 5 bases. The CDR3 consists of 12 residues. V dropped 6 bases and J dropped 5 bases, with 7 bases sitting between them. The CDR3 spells CASRLGTGELFF. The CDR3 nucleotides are TGTGCCAGCAGACTAGGGACCGGGGAGCTGTTTTTT.